A selection of T cell receptor beta chains follows, all from one sample in a study of blood T cell repertoires in COVID-19. Produced via immunoSEQ multiplex PCR; TCRdb's table is partial and in-frame only. The sample has 350,000 to 400,000 clones, 75% to 90% seen once. Sequencing used peripheral blood. Receptors were obtained from a woman aged 55 to 70 with COVID-19, enrolled during active disease. The CDR3 runs from the conserved cysteine through the conserved F or W. The D gene is left open where the match is weak. The size of a clone is reported for some rows only, either as once, few or many, or as a class for expanded clones.

clone_size: -; v_call: TRBV18; cdr3_length: 13; j_call: TRBJ1-1; d_call: TRBD1; cdr3_nt: TGTGCCAGCTCACCGGACAGGAGTTCTGAAGCTTTCTTT; cdr3_aa: CASSPDRSSEAFF
clone_size: -; v_call: TRBV30; cdr3_length: 12; j_call: TRBJ2-1; d_call: -; cdr3_nt: TGTGCCTGGAGTTCCCAGTACAATGAGCAGTTCTTC; cdr3_aa: CAWSSQYNEQFF
clone_size: -; v_call: TRBV10-2; cdr3_length: 18; j_call: TRBJ2-6; d_call: -; cdr3_nt: TGCGCCAGCAGTGAGGGGGTAGGGCGGAGGGCTGGGGCCAACGTCCTGACTTTC; cdr3_aa: CASSEGVGRRAGANVLTF
clone_size: -; v_call: TRBV7-2; cdr3_length: 14; j_call: TRBJ1-2; d_call: TRBD1; cdr3_nt: TGTGCCAGCAGCCGGTTGACAGGGGGAGTAGGCTACACCTTC; cdr3_aa: CASSRLTGGVGYTF
clone_size: once; v_call: TRBV13; cdr3_length: 12; j_call: TRBJ2-7; d_call: -; cdr3_nt: TGTGCCAGCAGCTTCAGGGATTACGAGCAGTACTTC; cdr3_aa: CASSFRDYEQYF
clone_size: -; v_call: TRBV10-3; cdr3_length: 14; j_call: TRBJ1-5; d_call: TRBD1; cdr3_nt: TGTGCCATCAGTGCGACAGGGGTCAATCAGCCCCAGCATTTT; cdr3_aa: CAISATGVNQPQHF
clone_size: -; v_call: TRBV7-2; cdr3_length: 15; j_call: TRBJ2-5; d_call: TRBD2; cdr3_nt: TGTGCCAGCAGCCCCCGGCCTAGCGGGGAAGAGACCCAGTACTTC; cdr3_aa: CASSPRPSGEETQYF
clone_size: -; v_call: TRBV6-1; cdr3_length: 14; j_call: TRBJ1-2; d_call: -; cdr3_nt: TGTGCCAGCAGCCAGCAGGGGCGCGCCGACGGCTACACCTTC; cdr3_aa: CASSQQGRADGYTF
clone_size: -; v_call: TRBV7-9; cdr3_length: 15; j_call: TRBJ1-3; d_call: -; cdr3_nt: TGTGCCAGCAGCTTAAGAGGGGGTCCCAGGGGCACCATATATTTT; cdr3_aa: CASSLRGGPRGTIYF
clone_size: -; v_call: TRBV20-1; cdr3_length: 14; j_call: TRBJ2-7; d_call: -; cdr3_nt: TGCAGTGCTAGTGAGGGAACCGGGACCTACGAGCAGTACTTC; cdr3_aa: CSASEGTGTYEQYF
clone_size: -; v_call: TRBV27; cdr3_length: 14; j_call: TRBJ1-4; d_call: TRBD1; cdr3_nt: TGTGCCAGCGGGTCACAGGGGTGGGATGAAAAACTGTTTTTT; cdr3_aa: CASGSQGWDEKLFF
clone_size: -; v_call: TRBV2; cdr3_length: 15; j_call: TRBJ2-7; d_call: TRBD2; cdr3_nt: TGTGCCAGCAGTGAGGCTAGCGGGGGGGCCTACGAGCAGTACTTC; cdr3_aa: CASSEASGGAYEQYF
clone_size: -; v_call: TRBV6-5; cdr3_length: 15; j_call: TRBJ1-2; d_call: -; cdr3_nt: TGTGCCAGCAGTTACGCAGGGGAAATAGTGGTGGGCTACACCTTC; cdr3_aa: CASSYAGEIVVGYTF
clone_size: once; v_call: TRBV5-5; cdr3_length: 16; j_call: TRBJ2-4; d_call: TRBD1; cdr3_nt: TGTGCCAGCAGCCCAACAGGGGCCTCGGGCAAAAACATTCAGTACTTC; cdr3_aa: CASSPTGASGKNIQYF
clone_size: -; v_call: TRBV4-1; cdr3_length: 18; j_call: TRBJ2-4; d_call: -; cdr3_nt: TGCGCCAGCAGCCAAGACTTCGTCGACAGGCCTTTCAAAAACATTCAGTACTTC; cdr3_aa: CASSQDFVDRPFKNIQYF
clone_size: -; v_call: TRBV19; cdr3_length: 15; j_call: TRBJ2-1; d_call: -; cdr3_nt: TGTGCCAGTACTCGGGCGGGGAAGAATTACAATGAGCAGTTCTTC; cdr3_aa: CASTRAGKNYNEQFF
clone_size: once; v_call: TRBV7-6; cdr3_length: 13; j_call: TRBJ2-7; d_call: -; cdr3_nt: TGTGCCAGCAGCTTAGAAGGTCGGGACGAGCAGTACTTC; cdr3_aa: CASSLEGRDEQYF
clone_size: once; v_call: TRBV5-4; cdr3_length: 14; j_call: TRBJ2-7; d_call: -; cdr3_nt: TGTGCCAGCAGCTTGGACGGAGGGCTCTACGAGCAGTACTTC; cdr3_aa: CASSLDGGLYEQYF
clone_size: -; v_call: TRBV3-1/TRBV3-2; cdr3_length: 17; j_call: TRBJ1-2; d_call: TRBD1; cdr3_nt: TGTGCCAGCAGCCAAGGCCTTTCGGGACAGGGTATCTATGGCTACACCTTC; cdr3_aa: CASSQGLSGQGIYGYTF
clone_size: -; v_call: TRBV11-3; cdr3_length: 14; j_call: TRBJ2-7; d_call: TRBD1; cdr3_nt: TGTGCCAGCAGCTCTACAGGGGGGTTAACCGAGCAGTACTTC; cdr3_aa: CASSSTGGLTEQYF
clone_size: -; v_call: TRBV6-5; cdr3_length: 15; j_call: TRBJ2-7; d_call: -; cdr3_nt: TGTGCCAGCAGTCGCCCACCGGGTCTTGGATTCGAGCAGTACTTC; cdr3_aa: CASSRPPGLGFEQYF
clone_size: -; v_call: TRBV7-2; cdr3_length: 16; j_call: TRBJ1-2; d_call: TRBD1; cdr3_nt: TGTGCCAGCAGCTTCCCCCACCGGGACAGGGGCAATGGCTACACCTTC; cdr3_aa: CASSFPHRDRGNGYTF
clone_size: -; v_call: TRBV5-1; cdr3_length: 16; j_call: TRBJ1-5; d_call: TRBD1; cdr3_nt: TGCGCCAGCAGCCTTCAGGGGGCTACTAGCAATCAGCCCCAGCATTTT; cdr3_aa: CASSLQGATSNQPQHF
clone_size: -; v_call: TRBV5-4; cdr3_length: 15; j_call: TRBJ1-2; d_call: TRBD1; cdr3_nt: TGTGCCAGCAGCTTGGCCAGGACAGGGAGTAGGCGCTACACCTTC; cdr3_aa: CASSLARTGSRRYTF